These T cell receptor beta chains were read from a single sample in a study of shared clonotypes between healthy human individuals. Clones were sequenced by immunoSEQ multiplex PCR, and TCRdb holds only the in-frame ones, with some missing. The repertoire holds more than 2 million clones, with about 95% as singletons. Sequenced sample: naive CD4+ T cells sorted from blood. The source is a man between 18 and 35 years old in good health. Both conserved end residues are part of each CDR3. The D gene is left open where the match is weak. Size is stated for part of the rows, as once, few or many counts, or as a class when the clone is expanded.

D,V,size,J,DNA,CDR3
NA,TRBV28,NA,TRBJ1-3,TGTGCCAGCAGTAGAGGCGGGGTGGAAGGAAACACCATATATTTT,CASSRGGVEGNTIYF
NA,TRBV9,NA,TRBJ2-2,TGTGCCAGCAGCCCACGGCTGAACACCGGGGAGCTGTTTTTT,CASSPRLNTGELFF
NA,TRBV4-1,NA,TRBJ2-3,TGCGCCAGCAGCCCCCCGGATTTACGCACAGATACGCAGTATTTT,CASSPPDLRTDTQYF
NA,TRBV30,NA,TRBJ2-1,TGTGCCTGGAGTGTAGGTCGCCATGAGCAGTTCTTC,CAWSVGRHEQFF
NA,TRBV4-3,NA,TRBJ2-3,TGCGCCAGCAGCCAAGATCCCCCGCCGGACAACACAGATACGCAGTATTTT,CASSQDPPPDNTDTQYF
NA,TRBV28,NA,TRBJ1-2,TGTGCCAGCAGTTCGTCGGGGGCGGGGAAGGGTGGCTACACCTTC,CASSSSGAGKGGYTF
TRBD1,TRBV4-3,NA,TRBJ1-5,TGCGCCAGCAGCCGCGACAGGGATAGCAATCAGCCCCAGCATTTT,CASSRDRDSNQPQHF
TRBD1,TRBV5-6,NA,TRBJ1-5,TGTGCCAGCAGCTTGAATTACAGGGGGGGCCCTCATCAGCCCCAGCATTTT,CASSLNYRGGPHQPQHF
TRBD1,TRBV28,NA,TRBJ1-5,TGTGCCAGCAGTGAATTGACAGGGTCCAGCAATCAGCCCCAGCATTTT,CASSELTGSSNQPQHF
TRBD1,TRBV5-8,NA,TRBJ1-2,TGTGCCAGCAGACCAGGGGGAACTAACTATGGCTACACCTTC,CASRPGGTNYGYTF
TRBD2,TRBV15,NA,TRBJ2-1,TGTGCCACCAGCCCTCACCCCAGCGGGAGTTCGTTCTTC,CATSPHPSGSSFF
TRBD2,TRBV5-4,NA,TRBJ2-2,TGTGCCAGCAGCCCCGGGACTAGCGGGGGTCGCACCGGGGAGCTGTTTTTT,CASSPGTSGGRTGELFF
TRBD1,TRBV5-1,NA,TRBJ1-2,TGCGCCAGCAGCTTGGAGCAGGGGGCGCGGGTCTATGGCTACACCTTC,CASSLEQGARVYGYTF
NA,TRBV5-1,NA,TRBJ2-7,TGCGCCAGCAGCTTGGCAGTACTAGCAGGCGAGCAGTACTTC,CASSLAVLAGEQYF
NA,TRBV2,NA,TRBJ1-2,TGTGCCAGCAGTCCGGACGGAGGCCTAGGCTACACCTTC,CASSPDGGLGYTF
NA,TRBV6-1,NA,TRBJ1-2,TGTGCCAGCAGTGTTCAGGGGCCCGAGGGTGGCTACACCTTC,CASSVQGPEGGYTF
NA,TRBV10-3,NA,TRBJ2-2,TGTGCCATCAGCGCCCGGGACAAAACGAACACCGGGGAGCTGTTTTTT,CAISARDKTNTGELFF
TRBD1,TRBV5-8,NA,TRBJ1-2,TGTGCCAGCAGCGCCAGGGGGAGAGCTAACTATGGCTACACCTTC,CASSARGRANYGYTF
NA,TRBV2,few,TRBJ1-6,TGTGCCAGCACCCGGTATAATTCACCCCTCCACTTT,CASTRYNSPLHF
NA,TRBV11-3,NA,TRBJ2-2,TGTGCCAGCAGCAAGCAGGGGTTCACCGGGGAGCTGTTTTTT,CASSKQGFTGELFF
NA,TRBV5-1,NA,TRBJ2-3,TGCGCCAGCAGCCCACCCGGGAGTTCTACAGCTACAGATACGCAGTATTTT,CASSPPGSSTATDTQYF
NA,TRBV5-4,NA,TRBJ2-1,TGTGCCAGCAGCTCCTCGGTATCGACTATCGATGAGCAGTTCTTC,CASSSSVSTIDEQFF
NA,TRBV28,NA,TRBJ2-7,TGTGCCAGCGGCCGAGGACCCGGAACCTACGAGCAGTACTTC,CASGRGPGTYEQYF
TRBD2,TRBV19,NA,TRBJ2-2,TGTGCCAGTAGTACCCAGCGGGAGTATACCGGGGAGCTGTTTTTT,CASSTQREYTGELFF
TRBD2,TRBV5-4,NA,TRBJ2-3,TGTGCCAGCAGCTCCGGACTAGCTAGCACAGATACGCAGTATTTT,CASSSGLASTDTQYF
NA,TRBV9,NA,TRBJ2-7,TGTGCCAGCAGCGCCGGAAACGAGCAGTACTTC,CASSAGNEQYF
NA,TRBV19,NA,TRBJ2-2,TGTGCCAGTAGTATTTGGTCCGGGGGGCGCACCGGGGAGCTGTTTTTT,CASSIWSGGRTGELFF
NA,TRBV10-3,NA,TRBJ2-1,TGTGCCATCAGTGAGTCTGGACTTGTATTCTACAATGAGCAGTTCTTC,CAISESGLVFYNEQFF
NA,TRBV10-3,NA,TRBJ2-2,TGTGCCATCACCAAGACGGGCACCGGGGAGCTGTTTTTT,CAITKTGTGELFF
TRBD1,TRBV5-1,NA,TRBJ2-2,TGCGCCAGCAGCGTTGGGGACAGGGCCGGGGAGCTGTTTTTT,CASSVGDRAGELFF
TRBD1,TRBV27,NA,TRBJ2-1,TGTGCCAGCAGTTATGGGACAGGGGGCACCTACAATGAGCAGTTCTTC,CASSYGTGGTYNEQFF
NA,TRBV18,NA,TRBJ2-7,TGTGCCAGCTCACCAATTAGCGACTCCTACGAGCAGTACTTC,CASSPISDSYEQYF
NA,TRBV4-1,NA,TRBJ2-7,TGCGCCAGCAGCCAAGAATCAGCCGCTTTAACCTACGAGCAGTACTTC,CASSQESAALTYEQYF
TRBD1,TRBV7-9,NA,TRBJ2-2,TGTGCCAGCAGCTTAGAAGACAGGGTTAACACCGGGGAGCTGTTTTTT,CASSLEDRVNTGELFF
NA,TRBV5-4,NA,TRBJ2-2,TGTGCCAGCAGCTTGGTCTCTACGAACACCGGGGAGCTGTTTTTT,CASSLVSTNTGELFF
NA,TRBV21-1,NA,TRBJ2-3,TGTGCCAGCAGCCCACGAGCGGGGGTTTCAGATACGCAGTATTTT,CASSPRAGVSDTQYF
NA,TRBV15,NA,TRBJ1-1,TGTGCCACCAGCAGAGTCGTTTCTGAAGCTTTCTTT,CATSRVVSEAFF
TRBD1,TRBV7-9,once,TRBJ2-5,TGTGCCAGCAGCCTGATCCCGGGACAGGGGGAAGAGACCCAGTACTTC,CASSLIPGQGEETQYF
TRBD1,TRBV15,NA,TRBJ2-7,TGTGCCACCAGCCTGGACAGGTCGTACGAGCAGTACTTC,CATSLDRSYEQYF
NA,TRBV5-1,NA,TRBJ2-3,TGCGCCAGCAGCCCGGACCCATTCACTAGCACAGATACGCAGTATTTT,CASSPDPFTSTDTQYF
NA,TRBV5-4,NA,TRBJ1-3,TGTGCCACAAACAGGGAATCTGGAAACACCATATATTTT,CATNRESGNTIYF
NA,TRBV28,NA,TRBJ2-6,TGTGCCAGCAGTGCCACAGGGACTGGGGCCAACGTCCTGACTTTC,CASSATGTGANVLTF
TRBD1,TRBV19,NA,TRBJ1-1,TGTGCCAGTAGACAGGGGAGCACTGAAGCTTTCTTT,CASRQGSTEAFF
TRBD2,TRBV30,NA,TRBJ2-5,TGTGCCTGGAGTGAGTCTTCTAGCGGCTTACGAGAGACCCAGTACTTC,CAWSESSSGLRETQYF
NA,TRBV7-9,NA,TRBJ2-3,TGTGCCAGCAGCTTAGGAGGTAGTCCTACGCAGTATTTT,CASSLGGSPTQYF
NA,TRBV7-8,NA,TRBJ1-4,TGTGCCAGCAGCTTAGTTGGGGCGGTGGATGAAAAACTGTTTTTT,CASSLVGAVDEKLFF
NA,TRBV5-4,NA,TRBJ2-5,TGTGCCAGCAGCCCGCTAGGGGTAGGGGGGCAAGAGACCCAGTACTTC,CASSPLGVGGQETQYF
TRBD2,TRBV7-2,once,TRBJ2-7,TGTGCCAGCACCTTCCAGGTTAGCGGGGCCCACGAGCAGTACTTC,CASTFQVSGAHEQYF
NA,TRBV7-9,NA,TRBJ1-1,TGTGCCAGCAGCCCAGATAAGATGAACACTGAAGCTTTCTTT,CASSPDKMNTEAFF